This T cell receptor (beta chain) was recorded in a study of STAT5B mutations in CD4+ large granular lymphocyte leukemia. The length of the CDR3 is 15 residues. From germline, CDR1 is ENHRY and CDR2 SYGVKD. V dropped 6 bases and J dropped 6; count of bases not matched to a gene: 12. Depending on availability, patient cells were bead-separated fractions or unselected PBMC. Worth noting for this clone: Its antigen is still unknown.

Sequenced by immunoSEQ multiplex PCR; TCRdb stores in-frame clones only, minus some. The sample holds about 4,900 clones; 70% to 90% are singletons and the top ten take around 80%. Study results and caveats: About a quarter of private leukemic clonotypes occurred rarely in other patients' non-leukemic repertoires.

Sequenced input: PBMCs. The rearrangement links TRBV10-3 to TRBJ2-7, with TRBD2 matching 9 bases. The TCR sequence derives from a man in his forties or fifties with CD4+ T-cell large granular lymphocyte leukemia. This CDR3 reads CAIRAWGAGGGEQYF. In DNA, the CDR3 is TGTGCCATCAGAGCCTGGGGGGCGGGAGGGGGCGAGCAGTACTTC.